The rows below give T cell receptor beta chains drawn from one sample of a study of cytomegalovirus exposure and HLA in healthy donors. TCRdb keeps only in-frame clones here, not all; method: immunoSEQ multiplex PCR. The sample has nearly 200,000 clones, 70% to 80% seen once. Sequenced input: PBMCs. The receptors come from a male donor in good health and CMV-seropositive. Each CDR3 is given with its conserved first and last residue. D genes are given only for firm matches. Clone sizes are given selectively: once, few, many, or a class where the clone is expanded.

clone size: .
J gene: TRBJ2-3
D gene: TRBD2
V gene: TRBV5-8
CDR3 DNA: TGTGCCAGCAGCTTTGAGGGAGGGGTGGATACGCAGTATTTT
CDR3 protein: CASSFEGGVDTQYF

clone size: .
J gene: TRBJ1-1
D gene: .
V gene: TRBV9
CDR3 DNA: TGTGCCAGCAGCGCGGCCCCGGGGGACACTGAAGCTTTCTTT
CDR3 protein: CASSAAPGDTEAFF

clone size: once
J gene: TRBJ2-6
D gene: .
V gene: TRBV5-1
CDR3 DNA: TGCGCCAGCAGCTTGGGCGAAACCAACGTCCTGACTTTC
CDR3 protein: CASSLGETNVLTF

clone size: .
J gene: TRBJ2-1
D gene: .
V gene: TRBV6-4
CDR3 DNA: TGTGCCAGCAGCCCGGGATCAACGGGTGAGCAGTTCTTC
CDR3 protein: CASSPGSTGEQFF

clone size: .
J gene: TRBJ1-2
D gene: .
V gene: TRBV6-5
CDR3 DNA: TGTGCCAGCAGTAACTTCGACGGGGGCTATGGCTACACCTTC
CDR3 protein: CASSNFDGGYGYTF

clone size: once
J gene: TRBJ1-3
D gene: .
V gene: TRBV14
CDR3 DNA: TGTGCCAGCAGCCAAGACTTTACAGCTGGAAACACCATATATTTT
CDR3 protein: CASSQDFTAGNTIYF

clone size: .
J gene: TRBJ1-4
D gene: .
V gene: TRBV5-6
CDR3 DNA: TGTGCCAGCAGCTCCGCGGCCTTTGGGGAAAAACTGTTTTTT
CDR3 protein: CASSSAAFGEKLFF

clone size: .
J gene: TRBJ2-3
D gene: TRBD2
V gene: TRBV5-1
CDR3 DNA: TGCGCCAGCAGCTCCGGGGGGGCGCAAGATACGCAGTATTTT
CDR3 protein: CASSSGGAQDTQYF

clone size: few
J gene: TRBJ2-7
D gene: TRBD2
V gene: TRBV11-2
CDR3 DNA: TGTGCCAGCAGCTTAGGCGGGACTAGCTCTTACGAGCAGTACTTC
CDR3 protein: CASSLGGTSSYEQYF

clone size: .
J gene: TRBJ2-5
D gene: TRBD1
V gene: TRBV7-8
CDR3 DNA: TGTGCCAGCAGCTACGGACAGGGCGACGGGGAGACCCAGTACTTC
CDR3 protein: CASSYGQGDGETQYF

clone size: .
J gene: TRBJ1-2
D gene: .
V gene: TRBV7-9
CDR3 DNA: TGTTCCAGCAGCTTACGGGTTGCTGGCTACACCTTC
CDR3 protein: CSSSLRVAGYTF

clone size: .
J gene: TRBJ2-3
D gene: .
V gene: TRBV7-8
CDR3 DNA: TGTGCCAGCAGCTTCGGAGGGGAAGCCACAGATACGCAGTATTTT
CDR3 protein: CASSFGGEATDTQYF

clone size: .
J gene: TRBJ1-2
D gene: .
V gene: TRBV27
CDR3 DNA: TGTGCCAGCAGTTTCGACACGGACTATGGCTACACCTTC
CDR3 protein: CASSFDTDYGYTF

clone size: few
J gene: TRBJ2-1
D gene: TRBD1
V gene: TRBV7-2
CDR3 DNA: TGTGCCAGCAGCCGGACAGGGGGTAAGTCGGACAATGAGCAGTTCTTC
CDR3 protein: CASSRTGGKSDNEQFF

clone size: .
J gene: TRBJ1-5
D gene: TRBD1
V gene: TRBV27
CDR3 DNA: TGTGCCAGCAGGGGACAGGGGAATCAGCCCCAGCATTTT
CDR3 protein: CASRGQGNQPQHF

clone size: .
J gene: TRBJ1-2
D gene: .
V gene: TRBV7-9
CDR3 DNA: TGTGCCACCACGCCCCAAGGTACAGCCAGTGGTGATGGCTACACCTTC
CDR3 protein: CATTPQGTASGDGYTF

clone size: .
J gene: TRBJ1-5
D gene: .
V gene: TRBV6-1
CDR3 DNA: TGTGCCAGCAGTGGGGGGGGTCCGTATCAGCCCCAGCATTTT
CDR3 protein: CASSGGGPYQPQHF

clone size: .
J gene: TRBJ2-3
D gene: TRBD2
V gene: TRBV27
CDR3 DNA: TGTGCCAGCAGTTCACTAGCGGGAGCTCTCACAGATACGCAGTATTTT
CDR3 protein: CASSSLAGALTDTQYF

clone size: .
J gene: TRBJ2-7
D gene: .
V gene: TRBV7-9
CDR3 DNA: TGTGCCTGCCAGGGTTCCAGGACCTACGAGCAGTACTTC
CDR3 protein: CACQGSRTYEQYF

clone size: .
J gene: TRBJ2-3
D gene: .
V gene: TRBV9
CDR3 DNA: TGTGCCAGCACCACGGACCAGGGTGATACGCAGTATTTT
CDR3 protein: CASTTDQGDTQYF

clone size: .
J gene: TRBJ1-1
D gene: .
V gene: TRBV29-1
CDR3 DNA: TGCAGCGTTGGCAGCCGACGACTTGGTGAAGCTTTCTTT
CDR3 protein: CSVGSRRLGEAFF

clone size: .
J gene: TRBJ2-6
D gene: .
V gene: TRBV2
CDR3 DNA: TGTGCCAGCAGGAGCCTGAAATTAACTGCAACGGGGGCCAACGTCCTGACTTTC
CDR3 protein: CASRSLKLTATGANVLTF

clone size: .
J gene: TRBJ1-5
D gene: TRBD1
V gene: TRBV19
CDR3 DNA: TGTGCCAGTAGTCTGACAGGGTTTGGCAATCAGCCCCAGCATTTT
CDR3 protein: CASSLTGFGNQPQHF

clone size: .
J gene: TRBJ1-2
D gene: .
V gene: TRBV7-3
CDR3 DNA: TGTGCCAGCAGCTTAAGTCCACCCATGACAGCTAACTATGGCTACACCTTC
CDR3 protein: CASSLSPPMTANYGYTF

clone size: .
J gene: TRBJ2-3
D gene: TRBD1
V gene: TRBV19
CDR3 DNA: TGTGCCAGTAGTGATCCGGGACAGCACACAGATACGCAGTATTTT
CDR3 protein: CASSDPGQHTDTQYF

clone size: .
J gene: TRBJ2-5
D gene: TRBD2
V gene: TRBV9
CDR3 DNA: TGTGCCAGCAGCGCCGGGGGGGGTCGAGAGACCCAGTACTTC
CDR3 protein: CASSAGGGRETQYF